This T cell receptor beta chain was obtained from a study of blood T cell repertoires in COVID-19. Study-wide background: The United States, Italy and Spain supplied acute and convalescent COVID-19 samples. Sources were T cells, B-cell-depleted T cells, or PBMCs; the material itself was cDNA or gDNA.

In the original processing: How many nucleated cells were present was estimated from reference gene primer amplification. The method was immunoSEQ multiplex PCR; TCRdb's version includes in-frame clones alone and lacks a portion of them. The DNA was the basis for D and trimming; V, J and clone size are from that table. This table has hundreds of thousands of clones, about four fifths appearing once. V shed 10 bases, J shed 0 bases, and the junction held 7 bases outside the gene matches. The CDR3 consists of 15 residues. Looked up from germline, CDR1 is LNHDA and CDR2 is SQIVND (reference sequence). Specimen: peripheral blood. V is TRBV19 and J is TRBJ1-5; 9 nucleotides align to TRBD1. The clonotype originates from a man older than 75 with acute or convalescent COVID-19. The CDR3 loop reads CATRDRDYSNQPQHF. CDR3 in DNA: TGTGCCACCCGGGACAGGGACTATAGCAATCAGCCCCAGCATTTT.